The next 14 T cell receptor beta chains were all read from a single sample in a study of T cell responses to AZD1222 COVID-19 vaccine. Profiling relied on immunoSEQ multiplex PCR, and the TCRdb table lists in-frame clones only, not all of them. The data hold 200,000 or so clones, with more than 80% observed a single time. The starting material was peripheral blood, obtained on day 0 of AZD1222 vaccination. Source of these receptors: an adult in good health.

The chain carries TRBV6-5 and TRBJ1-5, with 10 bases lining up with TRBD1. The ends lost 5 bases at V and 4 bases at J; junction bases unmatched: 2. The CDR3 extends over 14 amino acids. Germline lookup yields CDR1 MNHEY and CDR2 SVGAGI. The CDR3 nucleotides are TGTGCCAGCAGTCAGGACAGGGGGAATCAGCCCCAGCATTTT. It encodes CASSQDRGNQPQHF.

The chain employs TRBV28 and TRBJ2-2; 7 bases agree with TRBD2. Germline V gene data show CDR1 as MDHEN and CDR2 as SYDVKM. CDR3 length equals 15 residues. V was clipped by 3 bases and J by 4 bases; unmatched bases: 5. The CDR3 DNA follows: TGTGCCAGCAGTTTGTCCGGGAGGAGCACCGGGGAGCTGTTTTTT. This sequence encodes CASSLSGRSTGELFF.

This clone was recorded only once. This chain uses TRBV27 with TRBJ1-2; D unclear. The CDR3 length is 13 residues. Germline CDR1 and CDR2: MNHEY and SMNVEV (reference sequence). Trimming shortened V by 4 bases and J by 7 bases, and 13 bases separated the two germline ends. The CDR3 nucleotides are TGTGCCAGCAGTTCCCCTTTGAGTGGTGGCTACACCTTC. This sequence encodes CASSSPLSGGYTF.

The chain uses TRBV24-1 and TRBJ1-5, with D tentatively TRBD1 (5 bases). The CDR3 sequence is 16 residues long. Germline CDR1 reads KGHDR; CDR2 reads SFDVKD. V was shortened by 4 bases and J by 2 bases, with 14 bases between the two germline ends. The CDR3 DNA follows: TGTGCCACCAGTGAGGACACTCAACCGGGCAATCAGCCCCAGCATTTT. Its translation: CATSEDTQPGNQPQHF.

This sequence joins TRBV10-3 and TRBJ1-5, with D perhaps matching TRBD1 (5 bases). Trimming left V 6 bases short and J 5 bases short, with 8 bases between. This CDR3 has 12 residues. Germline-derived CDR1 and CDR2 are ENHRY and SYGVKD. This chain's CDR3 is CAIRGVDQPQHF. CDR3 DNA sequence: TGTGCCATCAGGGGGGTAGATCAGCCCCAGCATTTT.

V usage is TRBV5-1 and J usage is TRBJ1-5; TRBD1 agrees at 9 bases. The CDR3 sequence is 19 residues long. Germline V gene data show CDR1 as SGHRS and CDR2 as YFSETQ. With V trimmed by 2 bases and J by 3 bases, 15 bases remained unmatched. In DNA, the CDR3 is TGCGCCAGCAGCTTCCAGTCCGGGACAGGGTCGAAGGACAATCAGCCCCAGCATTTT. This codes for CASSFQSGTGSKDNQPQHF.

V usage is TRBV4-2 and J usage is TRBJ2-1; TRBD2 might be the D (5 bases). V was cut by 4 bases and J by 9 bases, with 7 bases left in between. Germline CDR1 LGHNA, CDR2 YNFKEQ. The CDR3 runs to 11 residues. The CDR3 DNA follows: TGTGCCAGCAGCCGGGAGAGTGAGCAGTTCTTC. This sequence encodes CASSRESEQFF.

CDR3: CASSLGTGNPTNEKLFF. The CDR3 DNA follows: TGTGCCAGCAGCTTAGGGACAGGGAACCCAACTAATGAAAAACTGTTTTTT. The V and J genes are TRBV5-4 and TRBJ1-4, with TRBD1 identical over 9 bases. The germline gives CDR1 SGHNT, CDR2 YYREEE (reference sequence). V dropped 2 bases and J dropped 0; count of bases not matched to a gene: 5. CDR3 length: 17 residues.

V usage is TRBV3-1 (or the pseudogene TRBV3-2) and J usage is TRBJ1-4; 7 bases match TRBD1. V trimming: 3 bases; J trimming: 7 bases; junction bases outside the gene matches: 8. In germline, CDR1 is LGHDT, CDR2 YNNKEL (reference sequence). This CDR3 spans 15 amino acids. Here the CDR3 reads CASSQRGTEGEKLFF. The CDR3 nucleotides read TGTGCCAGCAGCCAGAGAGGGACAGAAGGTGAAAAACTGTTTTTT.

The V gene is TRBV20-1, the J gene TRBJ2-1, with TRBD2 matching over 10 bases. The germline V gene has CDR1 DFQATT and CDR2 SNEGSKA (reference sequence). CDR3 size: 14 residues. V shed 3 bases and J 9 bases; nucleotides not matched to a gene: 8. The DNA for the CDR3 is TGCAGTGCTAGTGGGCTAGCGGGAGTTTCTGAGCAGTTCTTC. Translation gives CSASGLAGVSEQFF.

The chain recombines TRBV13 with TRBJ2-1, with D perhaps being TRBD1 or TRBD2 (6 bases each). The CDR3 is made up of 16 amino acids. Germline loops: CDR1 PRHDT, CDR2 FYEKMQ (reference sequence). Trimming removed 5 bases at V and 5 bases at J, with 19 bases between. Here the CDR3 DNA reads TGTGCCAGCAGCATGCAGGGGTCGGGAGATAACAATGAGCAGTTCTTC. Its protein product is CASSMQGSGDNNEQFF.

The J gene is TRBJ2-7, the V gene TRBV18, with 7 bases aligning to TRBD1. Germline V lookup: CDR1 KGHSH, CDR2 LQKENI. The trim removed 2 bases at V and 1 base at J, leaving 11 bases unmatched. CDR3 length: 17 amino acids. The DNA of the CDR3 is TGTGCCAGCTCACCATTCCCCACAGGGGTAGGGTCCTACGAGCAGTACTTC. This gives the protein CASSPFPTGVGSYEQYF.

The V call is TRBV2, the J call TRBJ1-2, with 8 bases identical to TRBD1. The CDR3 length is 16 residues. J lost 0 bases, V lost 5 bases, and 8 bases had no gene match. Germline V lookup: CDR1 SNHLY, CDR2 FYNNEI. The CDR3 is CASSRTTGGANYGYTF. The CDR3 coding sequence is TGTGCCAGCAGTAGGACTACAGGGGGGGCTAACTATGGCTACACCTTC.

The chain couples TRBV3-1 (or the pseudogene TRBV3-2) to TRBJ2-3, with 11 bases aligning to TRBD2. The V segment lost 0 bases and the J segment 5 bases; nucleotides outside the gene matches: 10. Looked up from germline, CDR1 is LGHDT and CDR2 is YNNKEL (reference sequence). This CDR3 has 18 residues. The CDR3 DNA reads as TGTGCCAGCAGCCAAGATCCTTCTAGCGGGAGGTACGGAGATACGCAGTATTTT. Translation gives CASSQDPSSGRYGDTQYF.